Shown below are 21 T cell receptor beta chains from a single sample sequenced in a study of blood T cell repertoires in COVID-19. Generated by immunoSEQ multiplex PCR, the TCRdb table keeps only in-frame clones and is missing some. The sample has fewer than 350,000 clones, 81% seen once. The sequenced material came from peripheral blood. The receptors here all came from a woman in her sixties or seventies with active or convalescent COVID-19.

V is TRBV10-3 and J is TRBJ1-3; TRBD1 agrees at 9 bases. Germline V lookup: CDR1 ENHRY, CDR2 SYGVKD. The CDR3 spans 14 residues. With V trimmed by 5 bases and J by 8 bases, 7 bases remained unmatched. CDR3 DNA: TGTGCCATCAGTCCCGGGACAGGGCTGGACACCATATATTTT. It codes for CAISPGTGLDTIYF.

This clone was picked up one time. The V gene is TRBV15, the J gene TRBJ2-1; TRBD1 matches 8 bases. Germline assignment: CDR1 LNHNV and CDR2 YYDKDF (reference sequence). The V segment lost 4 bases and the J segment 0 bases; nucleotides outside the gene matches: 17. The CDR3 contains 20 residues. The CDR3, as DNA: TGTGCCACCAGCACTCTCTCCGGGGACAGGTCCTCTTTCTCCTACAATGAGCAGTTCTTC. Translated, it gives CATSTLSGDRSSFSYNEQFF.

This chain links TRBV5-6 with TRBJ1-4; TRBD1 is a possible D gene (6 bases). The germline gives CDR1 SGHDT, CDR2 YYEEEE. V lost 1 base and J 3 bases, leaving 16 bases between the germline ends. The CDR3 is 17 residues long. The CDR3 DNA follows: TGTGCCAGCAGCTTGTGGGGAGGGGGACCAGCTAATGAAAAACTGTTTTTT. Protein sequence: CASSLWGGGPANEKLFF.

As concerns this clone: One junction end disagrees with the germline gene, perhaps due to a read error. V and J are TRBV12-3 or TRBV12-4 and TRBJ1-2; D call uncertain. The CDR3 sequence is 11 residues long. Here the CDR3 reads CASSSGLWRDF. The CDR3 DNA reads as TGTGCCAGCAGTTCCGGATTATGGCGGGACTTC.

J is TRBJ1-4 and V is TRBV28; TRBD1 agrees at 9 bases. V was pared by 6 bases and J by 8 bases, with 7 bases of the junction left unmatched. The germline gives CDR1 MDHEN, CDR2 SYDVKM. The CDR3 sequence is 14 residues long. The CDR3 reads CASSWTGVGEKLFF. The CDR3, as DNA: TGTGCCAGCAGCTGGACAGGGGTGGGGGAAAAACTGTTTTTT. The variable domain in full, with the rest retrieved from reference TRBV28 and TRBJ1-4, is DVKVTQSSRYLVKRTGEKVFLECVQDMDHENMFWYRQDPGLGLRLIYFSYDVKMKEKGDIPEGYSVSREKKERFSLILESASTNQTSMYLCASSWTGVGEKLFFGSGTQLSVL.

The gene calls are TRBV5-6 and TRBJ1-2, with TRBD1 identical over 7 bases. Germline CDR1 reads SGHDT; CDR2 reads YYEEEE. The CDR3 totals 12 residues. V shed 7 bases and J 8 bases; nucleotides not matched to a gene: 8. The CDR3 here is CASERGLGGYTF. The CDR3 region has the DNA TGTGCCAGCGAGAGGGGGCTCGGCGGCTACACCTTC.

This chain connects TRBV19 to TRBJ2-1, with TRBD1 matching 7 bases. The CDR3 extends over 14 amino acids. J lost 4 bases, V lost 2 bases, and 2 bases had no gene match. Germline V lookup: CDR1 LNHDA, CDR2 SQIVND (reference sequence). CDR3 in DNA: TGTGCCAGTAGTATACAGGGGGATTACAATGAGCAGTTCTTC. Its protein product is CASSIQGDYNEQFF.

This chain links TRBV23-1 with TRBJ1-5; TRBD1 matches at 7 bases. TRBV23-1 is marked as an open reading frame, function uncertain. This CDR3 spans 14 amino acids. After removal of 2 bases from V and 5 bases from J, the junction contained 3 bases not matched to a gene. CDR3 coding DNA: TGCGCCAGCAGTCAAGAGGGGGCGCATCAGCCCCAGCATTTT. This translates into CASSQEGAHQPQHF.

The rearrangement joins TRBV9 to TRBJ2-5; 7 bases line up with TRBD1. The CDR3 length is 14 residues. The V segment lost 2 bases and the J segment 4 bases; nucleotides outside the gene matches: 5. Per the germline V gene, CDR1 is SGDLS and CDR2 is YYNGEE. The CDR3 DNA reads as TGTGCCAGCAGCGTTGAGGGGGCTGGAGAGACCCAGTACTTC. The encoded protein is CASSVEGAGETQYF.

This chain joins TRBV19 and TRBJ1-2, with D possibly matching TRBD1 (6 bases). Germline V lookup: CDR1 LNHDA, CDR2 SQIVND (reference sequence). This CDR3 is 11 amino acids long. Between the trimmed V and J ends, which lost 8 bases and 7 bases, there was a span of 11 bases. CDR3 in amino acids: CASGTGFGYTF. DNA of the CDR3: TGTGCCAGTGGTACAGGGTTTGGCTACACCTTC.

J is TRBJ1-2 and V is TRBV5-1; tentative D call: TRBD1 (6 bases). The CDR3 covers 15 residues. Looked up from germline, CDR1 is SGHRS and CDR2 is YFSETQ. V lost 3 bases and J 3 bases, leaving 15 bases between the germline ends. CDR3 nucleotides: TGCGCCAGCAGCTCGGGACACACCCCGGACTATGGCTACACCTTC. Translated, it gives CASSSGHTPDYGYTF.

The chain employs TRBV7-3 and TRBJ2-1; maybe TRBD1 (7 bases). The CDR3 length is 14 residues. V was cut by 1 base and J by 6 bases, with 10 bases left in between. Germline-derived CDR1 and CDR2 are SGHTA and FQGTGA. The CDR3 nucleotides are TGTGCCAGCAGCTTAAACCAGGGGGGCAATGAGCAGTTCTTC. Its protein is CASSLNQGGNEQFF.

This clone was found once. This sequence joins TRBV6-5 and TRBJ2-7; D is possibly TRBD1 (6 bases). The CDR3 sequence is 14 residues long. The V gene's germline CDR1 is MNHEY and CDR2 SVGAGI. The V end was cut by 4 bases, the J end by 4 bases, with 14 bases between. Here the CDR3 DNA reads TGTGCCAGCAGTTTCAACTCCAGGGGTTACGAGCAGTACTTC. Translating gives CASSFNSRGYEQYF.

The rearrangement uses TRBV21-1 and TRBJ1-5; no DNA check was done on the table's D call, TRBD1. TRBV21-1 is a recognized pseudogene. This CDR3 has 18 amino acids. The CDR3 coding sequence is TGTGCCAGCAGTTCCGCCTCCCCCGGGACAGATAGCAATCAGCCCCAGCATTTT. It encodes CASSSASPGTDSNQPQHF.

The chain uses TRBV9 and TRBJ2-5; 9 bases are a match to TRBD2. In germline, CDR1 is SGDLS, CDR2 YYNGEE. There are 15 residues in the CDR3. V gave up 2 bases and J gave up 5 bases; unmatched junction bases: 7. The CDR3 nucleotides are TGTGCCAGCAGCGTTCGAGCGGGGGGTGAGGAGACCCAGTACTTC. Amino acids: CASSVRAGGEETQYF. The full variable domain, rest sourced from reference TRBV9 and TRBJ2-5, is DSGVTQTPKHLITATGQRVTLRCSPRSGDLSVYWYQQSLDQGLQFLIQYYNGEERAKGNILERFSAQQFPDLHSELNLSSLELGDSALYFCASSVRAGGEETQYFGPGTRLLVL.

CDR3 sequence: CASSSTGTRYSYEQYF. The CDR3 nucleotides read TGTGCCAGCAGCTCAACCGGGACTAGGTACTCCTACGAGCAGTACTTC. The chain couples TRBV7-8 to TRBJ2-7, with 8 bases identical to TRBD2. Germline CDR1 and CDR2: SGHVS and FQNEAQ. The CDR3 runs 16 residues. J gave up 0 bases and V 4 bases, and 8 bases lay outside the gene matches.

The sample holds one count of this clone. V is TRBV7-3 and J is TRBJ1-2; D may be TRBD1 (6 bases). Germline CDR1 SGHTA, CDR2 FQGTGA. Between the trimmed V and J ends, which lost 3 bases and 7 bases, there was a span of 15 bases. The CDR3 is made up of 14 amino acids. CDR3 residues: CASSFGGATAGYTF. For the CDR3, the DNA is TGTGCCAGCAGCTTTGGGGGGGCGACTGCTGGCTACACCTTC. The full variable domain, with the rest looked up from reference TRBV7-3 and TRBJ1-2, is GAGVSQTPSNKVTEKGKYVELRCDPISGHTALYWYRQSLGQGPEFLIYFQGTGAADDSGLPNDRFFAVRPEGSVSTLKIQRTERGDSAVYLCASSFGGATAGYTFGSGTRLTVV.

The chain carries TRBV30 and TRBJ2-3; D may be TRBD2 (6 bases). Germline V CDR1 and CDR2: GTSNPN, SVGIG (reference sequence). V gave up 3 bases and J gave up 6 bases, with 13 bases separating them. The CDR3 is 13 residues long. In DNA, the CDR3 is TGTGCCTGGAGCACTGGGGGGTCCGATACGCAGTATTTT. Translating gives CAWSTGGSDTQYF.

The V and J genes are TRBV5-1 and TRBJ2-5, with D possibly matching TRBD2 (6 bases). Germline assignment: CDR1 SGHRS and CDR2 YFSETQ. The V end was cut by 4 bases, the J end by 0 bases, with 10 bases between. CDR3 length: 14 residues. The CDR3 loop is CASSQPSDQETQYF. DNA of the CDR3: TGCGCCAGCAGCCAGCCTAGCGACCAAGAGACCCAGTACTTC.

The chain is built from TRBV6-6 and TRBJ2-2, with 7 bases matching TRBD2. CDR3 size: 16 residues. The germline V gene has CDR1 MNHNY and CDR2 SVGAGI (reference sequence). V dropped 4 bases and J dropped 0; count of bases not matched to a gene: 5. CDR3 in amino acids: CASSSGGSANTGELFF. The CDR3 DNA reads TGTGCCAGCAGTTCCGGGGGGTCGGCGAACACCGGGGAGCTGTTTTTT.

The chain recombines TRBV7-2 with TRBJ1-5; 8 nucleotides align to TRBD1. This CDR3 is built from 15 residues. Germline values: CDR1 SGHTA, CDR2 FQGNSA. The V gene end was trimmed by 4 bases and the J gene end by 8 bases; junction bases not matched to a gene: 10. The CDR3 region is CASSSGTGLLEPQHF. The CDR3, as DNA: TGTGCCAGCAGCTCCGGGACAGGCCTTTTAGAGCCCCAGCATTTT.